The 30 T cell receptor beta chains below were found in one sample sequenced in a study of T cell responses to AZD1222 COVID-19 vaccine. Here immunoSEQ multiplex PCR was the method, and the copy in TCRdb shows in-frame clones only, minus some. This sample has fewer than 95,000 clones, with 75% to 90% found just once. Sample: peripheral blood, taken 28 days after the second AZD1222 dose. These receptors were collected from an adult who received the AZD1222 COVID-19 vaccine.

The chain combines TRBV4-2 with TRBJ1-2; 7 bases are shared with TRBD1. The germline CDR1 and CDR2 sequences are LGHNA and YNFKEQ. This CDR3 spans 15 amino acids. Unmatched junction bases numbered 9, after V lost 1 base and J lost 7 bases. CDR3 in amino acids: CASSQGTTGVVGYTF. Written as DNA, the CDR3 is TGTGCCAGCAGCCAAGGGACCACAGGGGTTGTTGGCTACACCTTC.

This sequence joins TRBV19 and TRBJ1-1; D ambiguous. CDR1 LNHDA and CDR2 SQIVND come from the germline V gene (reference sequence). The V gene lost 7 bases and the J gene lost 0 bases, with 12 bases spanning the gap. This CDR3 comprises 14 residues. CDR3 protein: CASTITGLNTEAFF. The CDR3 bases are TGTGCCAGTACCATCACCGGGTTGAACACTGAAGCTTTCTTT.

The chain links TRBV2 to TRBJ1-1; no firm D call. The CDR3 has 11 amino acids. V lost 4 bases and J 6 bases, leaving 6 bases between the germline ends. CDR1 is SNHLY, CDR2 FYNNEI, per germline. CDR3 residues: CASSVRAEAFF. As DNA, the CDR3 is TGTGCCAGCAGTGTACGGGCTGAAGCTTTCTTT.

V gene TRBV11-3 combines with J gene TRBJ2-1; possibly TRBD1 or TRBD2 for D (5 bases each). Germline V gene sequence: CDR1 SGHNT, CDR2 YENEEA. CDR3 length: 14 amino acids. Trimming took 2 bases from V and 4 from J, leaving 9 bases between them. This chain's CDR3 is CASSLWGNYNEQFF. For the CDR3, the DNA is TGTGCCAGCAGCTTATGGGGGAATTACAATGAGCAGTTCTTC.

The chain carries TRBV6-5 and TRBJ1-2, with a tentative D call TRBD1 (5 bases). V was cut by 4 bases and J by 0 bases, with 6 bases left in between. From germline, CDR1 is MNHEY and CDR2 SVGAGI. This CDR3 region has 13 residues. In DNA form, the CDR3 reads TGTGCCAGCAGTTGGGGCGCTAACTATGGCTACACCTTC. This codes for CASSWGANYGYTF.

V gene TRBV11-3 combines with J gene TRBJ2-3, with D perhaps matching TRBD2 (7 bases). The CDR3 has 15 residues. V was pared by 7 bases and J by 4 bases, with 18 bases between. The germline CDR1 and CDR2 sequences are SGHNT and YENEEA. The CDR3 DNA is TGTGCCAGCACCCCCGGGGGGCGGATGGCAGATACGCAGTATTTT. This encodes CASTPGGRMADTQYF.

CDR3 DNA sequence: TGCGCCAGCAGCTTAGAACAGGGGGCAGCTTTCTTT. It encodes CASSLEQGAAFF. This sequence joins TRBV5-1 and TRBJ1-1; 9 bases align to TRBD1. Germline V gene data show CDR1 as SGHRS and CDR2 as YFSETQ. The CDR3 has 12 residues. V was clipped by 2 bases and J by 10 bases; unmatched bases: 3.

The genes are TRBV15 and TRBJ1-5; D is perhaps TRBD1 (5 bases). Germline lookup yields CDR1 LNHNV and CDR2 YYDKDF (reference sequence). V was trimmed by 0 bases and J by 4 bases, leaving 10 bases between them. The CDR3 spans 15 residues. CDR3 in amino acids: CATSRDPQGNQPQHF. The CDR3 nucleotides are TGTGCCACCAGCAGAGACCCCCAGGGAAATCAGCCCCAGCATTTT.

CDR3 region: CASRTGLTYEQYF. The CDR3 nucleotides read TGTGCCAGCAGAACCGGACTAACCTACGAGCAGTACTTC. V and J are TRBV27 and TRBJ2-7, with D possibly TRBD2 on 6 matching bases. The CDR3 consists of 13 residues. The V gene's germline CDR1 is MNHEY and CDR2 SMNVEV (reference sequence). The V end was cut by 6 bases, the J end by 2 bases, with 11 bases between.

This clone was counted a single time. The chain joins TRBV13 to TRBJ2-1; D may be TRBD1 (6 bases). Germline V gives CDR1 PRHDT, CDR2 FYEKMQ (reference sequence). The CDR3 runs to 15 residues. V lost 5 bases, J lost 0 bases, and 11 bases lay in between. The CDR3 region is CASSPYRDSYNEQFF. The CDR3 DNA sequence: TGTGCCAGCAGCCCCTACAGGGACTCCTACAATGAGCAGTTCTTC.

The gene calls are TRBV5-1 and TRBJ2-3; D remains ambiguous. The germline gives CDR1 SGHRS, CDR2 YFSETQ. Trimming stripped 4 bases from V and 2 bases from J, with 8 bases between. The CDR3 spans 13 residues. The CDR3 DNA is TGCGCCAGCAGCCCCTACATCACAGATACGCAGTATTTT. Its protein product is CASSPYITDTQYF.

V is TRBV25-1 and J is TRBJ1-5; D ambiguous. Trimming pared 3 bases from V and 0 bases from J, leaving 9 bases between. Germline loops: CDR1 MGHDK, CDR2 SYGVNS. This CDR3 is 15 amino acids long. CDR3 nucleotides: TGTGCCAGCAGTGAGATCCTACCTAGCAATCAGCCCCAGCATTTT. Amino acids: CASSEILPSNQPQHF. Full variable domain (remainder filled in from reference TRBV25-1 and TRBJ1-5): EADIYQTPRYLVIGTGKKITLECSQTMGHDKMYWYQQDPGMELHLIHYSYGVNSTEKGDLSSESTVSRIRTEHFPLTLESARPSHTSQYLCASSEILPSNQPQHFGDGTRLSIL.

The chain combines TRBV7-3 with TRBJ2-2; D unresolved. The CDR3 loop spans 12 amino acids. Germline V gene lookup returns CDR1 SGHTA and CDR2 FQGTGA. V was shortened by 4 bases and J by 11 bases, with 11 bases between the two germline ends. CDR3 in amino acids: CASSYDLPELFF. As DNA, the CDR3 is TGTGCCAGCAGCTACGACCTCCCCGAGCTGTTTTTT.

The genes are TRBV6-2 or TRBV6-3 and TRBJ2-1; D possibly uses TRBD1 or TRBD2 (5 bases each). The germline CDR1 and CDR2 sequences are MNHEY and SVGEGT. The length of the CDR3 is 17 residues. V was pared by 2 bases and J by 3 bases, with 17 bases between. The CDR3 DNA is TGTGCCAGCAGTTACCTCCCGGGGCCACATTTCTACAATGAGCAGTTCTTC. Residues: CASSYLPGPHFYNEQFF.

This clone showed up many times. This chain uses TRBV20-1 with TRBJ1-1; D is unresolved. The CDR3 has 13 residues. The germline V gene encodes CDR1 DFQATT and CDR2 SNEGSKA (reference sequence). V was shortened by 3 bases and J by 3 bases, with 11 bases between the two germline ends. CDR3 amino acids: CSASGGGDTEAFF. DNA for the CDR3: TGCAGTGCTAGTGGCGGCGGGGACACTGAAGCTTTCTTT.

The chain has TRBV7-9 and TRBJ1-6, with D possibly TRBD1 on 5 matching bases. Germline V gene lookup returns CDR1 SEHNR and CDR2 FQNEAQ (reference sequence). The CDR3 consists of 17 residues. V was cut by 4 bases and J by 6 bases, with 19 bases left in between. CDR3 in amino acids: CASSSFWGSVGNSPLHF. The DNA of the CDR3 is TGTGCCAGCAGCTCCTTTTGGGGCAGTGTTGGTAATTCACCCCTCCACTTT.

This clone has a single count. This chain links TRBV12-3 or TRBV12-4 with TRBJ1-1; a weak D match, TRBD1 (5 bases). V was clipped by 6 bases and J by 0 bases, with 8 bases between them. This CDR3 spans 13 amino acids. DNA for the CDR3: TGTGCCAGCAGAAAGACAGTGAACACTGAAGCTTTCTTT. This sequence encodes CASRKTVNTEAFF.

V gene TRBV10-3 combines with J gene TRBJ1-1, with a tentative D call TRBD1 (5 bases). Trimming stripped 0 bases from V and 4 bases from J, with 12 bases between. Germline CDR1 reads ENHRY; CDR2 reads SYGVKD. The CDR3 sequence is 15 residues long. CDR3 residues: CAISESRVGTTEAFF. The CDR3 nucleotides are TGTGCCATCAGTGAGTCACGAGTGGGGACCACTGAAGCTTTCTTT.

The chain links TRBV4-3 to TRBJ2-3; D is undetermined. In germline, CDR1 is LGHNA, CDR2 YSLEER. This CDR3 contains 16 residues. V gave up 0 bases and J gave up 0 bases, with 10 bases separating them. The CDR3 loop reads CASSQDRGTSTDTQYF. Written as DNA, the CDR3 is TGCGCCAGCAGCCAAGATCGAGGCACCAGCACAGATACGCAGTATTTT.

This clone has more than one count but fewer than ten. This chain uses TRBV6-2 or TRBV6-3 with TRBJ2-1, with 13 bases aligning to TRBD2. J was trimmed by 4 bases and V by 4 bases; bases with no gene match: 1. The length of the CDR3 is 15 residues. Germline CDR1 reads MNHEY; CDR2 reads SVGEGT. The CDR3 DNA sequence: TGTGCCAGCAGTTGGACTAGCGGGGGTTACAATGAGCAGTTCTTC. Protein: CASSWTSGGYNEQFF.

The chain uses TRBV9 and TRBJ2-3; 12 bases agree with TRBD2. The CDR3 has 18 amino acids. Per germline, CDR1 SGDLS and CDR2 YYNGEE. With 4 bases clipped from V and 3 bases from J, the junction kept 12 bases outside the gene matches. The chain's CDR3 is CASSPYGASGGATDTQYF. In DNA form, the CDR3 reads TGTGCCAGCAGCCCCTATGGGGCTAGCGGGGGGGCAACAGATACGCAGTATTTT.

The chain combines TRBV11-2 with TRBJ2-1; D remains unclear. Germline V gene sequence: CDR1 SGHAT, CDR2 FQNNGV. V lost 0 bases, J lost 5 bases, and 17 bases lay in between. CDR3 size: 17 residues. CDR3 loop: CASSLEFAELRNNEQFF. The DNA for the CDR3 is TGTGCCAGCAGCTTAGAGTTCGCGGAACTTAGAAACAATGAGCAGTTCTTC.

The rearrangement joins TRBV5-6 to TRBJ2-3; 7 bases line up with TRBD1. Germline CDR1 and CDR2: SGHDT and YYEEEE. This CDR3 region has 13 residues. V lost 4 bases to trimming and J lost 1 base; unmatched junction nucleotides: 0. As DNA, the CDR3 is TGTGCCAGCAGCGGACAGGGCACAGATACGCAGTATTTT. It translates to CASSGQGTDTQYF. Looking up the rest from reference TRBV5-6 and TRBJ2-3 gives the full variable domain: DAGVTQSPTHLIKTRGQQVTLRCSPKSGHDTVSWYQQALGQGPQFIFQYYEEEERQRGNFPDRFSGHQFPNYSSELNVNALLLGDSALYLCASSGQGTDTQYFGPGTRLTVL.

CDR3 sequence: CASSIGQGNQPQHF. CDR3 in DNA: TGTGCCAGTAGTATAGGACAGGGAAATCAGCCCCAGCATTTT. V is TRBV19 and J is TRBJ1-5; TRBD1 matches at 7 bases. V lost 1 base, J lost 4 bases, and 1 base stayed unmatched. Germline V lookup: CDR1 LNHDA, CDR2 SQIVND (reference sequence). The CDR3 totals 14 residues.

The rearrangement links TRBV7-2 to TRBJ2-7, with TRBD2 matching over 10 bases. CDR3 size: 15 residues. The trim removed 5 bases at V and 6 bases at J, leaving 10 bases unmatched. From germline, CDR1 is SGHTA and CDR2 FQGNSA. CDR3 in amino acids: CASSPQKAGGPEQYF. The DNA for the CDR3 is TGTGCCAGCAGCCCCCAAAAAGCGGGGGGGCCCGAGCAGTACTTC.

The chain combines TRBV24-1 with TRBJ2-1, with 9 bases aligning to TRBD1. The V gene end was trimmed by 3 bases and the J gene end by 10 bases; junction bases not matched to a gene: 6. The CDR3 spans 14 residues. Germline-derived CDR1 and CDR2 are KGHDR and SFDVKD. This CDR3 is CATSDDGQGKEQFF. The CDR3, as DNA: TGTGCCACCAGTGATGACGGACAGGGGAAAGAGCAGTTCTTC.

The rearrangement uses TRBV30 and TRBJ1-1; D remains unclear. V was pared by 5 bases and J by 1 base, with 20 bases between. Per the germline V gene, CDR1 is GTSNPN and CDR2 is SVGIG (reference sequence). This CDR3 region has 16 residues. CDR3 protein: CAWSGDPKHQNTEAFF. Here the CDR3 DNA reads TGTGCCTGGTCCGGCGACCCAAAGCACCAGAACACTGAAGCTTTCTTT.

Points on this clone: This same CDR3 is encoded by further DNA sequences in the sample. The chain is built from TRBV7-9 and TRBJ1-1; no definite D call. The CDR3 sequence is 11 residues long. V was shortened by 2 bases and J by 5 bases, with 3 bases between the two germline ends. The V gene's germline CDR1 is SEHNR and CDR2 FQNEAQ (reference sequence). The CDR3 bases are TGTGCCAGCAGCTTACTGACTGAAGCTTTCTTT. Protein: CASSLLTEAFF. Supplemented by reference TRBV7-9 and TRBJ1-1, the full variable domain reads DTGVSQNPRHKITKRGQNVTFRCDPISEHNRLYWYRQTLGQGPEFLTYFQNEAQLEKSRLLSDRFSAERPKGSFSTLEIQRTEQGDSAMYLCASSLLTEAFFGQGTRLTVV.

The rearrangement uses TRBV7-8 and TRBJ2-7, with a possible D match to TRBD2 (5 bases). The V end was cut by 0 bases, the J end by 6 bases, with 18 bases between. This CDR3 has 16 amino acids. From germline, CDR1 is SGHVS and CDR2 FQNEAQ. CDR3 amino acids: CASSLAGASFGIEQYF. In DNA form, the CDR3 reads TGTGCCAGCAGCTTAGCGGGCGCCTCATTCGGGATCGAGCAGTACTTC.

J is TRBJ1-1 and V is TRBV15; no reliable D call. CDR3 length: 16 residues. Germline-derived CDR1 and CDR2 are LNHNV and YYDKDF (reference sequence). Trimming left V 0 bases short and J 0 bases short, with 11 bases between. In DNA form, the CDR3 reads TGTGCCACCAGCAGAGATCCCCAGGAGTTGAACACTGAAGCTTTCTTT. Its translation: CATSRDPQELNTEAFF.